This T cell receptor beta chain was documented in a study of cytomegalovirus exposure and HLA in healthy donors. Primers for the PCR totalled 60 Vbeta and 13 Jbeta. Assay used: immunoSEQ multiplex PCR; TCRdb lists only in-frame clones, some missing. The top ten hold over 3% of the sample, which has some 140,000 clones, 60% to 85% seen once. Worth noting for this clone: Its target is not known.

Notes on the study in general: Per a later analysis, 18,000 or so TCR beta sequences showed association with HLA alleles at 0.05 false discovery rate. The availability of immune exposure information extended only to CMV serostatus. Reports indicate that TCR beta sequences accurately predicted the HLA-A and HLA-B alleles of most subjects.

Germline V gene lookup returns CDR1 MNHNS and CDR2 SASEGT. V shed 3 bases and J shed 10 bases, with 13 bases lying between them. The CDR3 extends over 12 amino acids. Donors sampled were nominally healthy, though unrecorded immune exposures were likely. The chain joins TRBV6-1 to TRBJ2-7; no clear D. The sequenced material came from PBMCs. The TCR sequence derives from a woman aged 40 to 50 in good health and CMV-seronegative. CDR3 DNA: TGTGCCAGCAGTGAGGAGAACTACCGACAGTACTTC. Amino acids: CASSEENYRQYF.